This entry lists 26 T cell receptor beta chains sequenced from one sample in a study of response to subunit inactivated influenza vaccine listed by TCRdb under 2018. Receptor libraries were prepared by RT-PCR. The sequencer was an Illumina HiSeq 2500. The public reads were reanalyzed by TCRdb: fastp trimming at Q25, MiXCR alignment, in-frame beta chains only. Entries are consolidated by CDR3 protein sequence, retaining the most common genes and DNA. The sample contains hundreds of thousands of distinct CDR3 sequences, around 13% of them found a single time. 7.5% to 8% of the sample is held by the ten biggest clonotypes. Sequencing used PBMCs from blood, obtained roughly 2 weeks before vaccination. Every receptor here comes from a man aged 45-60 years who received an inactivated influenza vaccine. Donor details come from another sample of the same person, matched by shared clones.

The V call is TRBV6-2 or TRBV6-3, the J call TRBJ2-5, with TRBD1 identical over 8 bases. The CDR3 loop spans 14 amino acids. Germline CDR1 and CDR2: MNHEY and SVGEGT. V gave up 6 bases and J gave up 3 bases; unmatched junction bases: 6. This CDR3 is CASSPDRVEETQYF. The CDR3 DNA reads TGTGCCAGCAGCCCGGACAGGGTCGAAGAGACCCAGTACTTC.

This clonotype has only a few counts. The chain's CDR3 is CASSDEGFYGYTF. The CDR3 DNA sequence: TGTGCCAGCAGTGACGAGGGGTTCTATGGCTACACCTTC. J is TRBJ1-2 and V is TRBV2; D possibly corresponds to TRBD1 (5 bases). The CDR3 totals 13 residues. The V gene's germline CDR1 is SNHLY and CDR2 FYNNEI. The V end was cut by 3 bases, the J end by 4 bases, with 9 bases between.

This clonotype was seen only a few times. A read error may account for a junction end that differs from germline. V and J are TRBV6-1 and TRBJ1-5, with D unresolved. The CDR3 sequence is 14 residues long. Germline V CDR1 and CDR2: MNHNS, SASEGT. CDR3 in amino acids: CAGSGERINQPQHF. Written as DNA, the CDR3 is TGTGCCGGCAGTGGAGAACGGATCAATCAGCCCCAGCATTTT.

In this sample, this clonotype turned up a few times. The gene calls are TRBV30 and TRBJ2-7; TRBD1 is a possible D gene (5 bases). This CDR3 comprises 12 residues. CDR1 and CDR2 (germline): GTSNPN, SVGIG (reference sequence). V was cut by 0 bases and J by 10 bases, with 13 bases left in between. DNA for the CDR3: TGTGCCTGGAGTGTGGACAAAATTTACCAGTACTTC. This encodes CAWSVDKIYQYF.

This clonotype has at least ten counts. The CDR3 protein is CSVGQTQETQYF. The CDR3 nucleotides read TGCAGCGTGGGACAGACCCAAGAGACCCAGTACTTC. The V call is TRBV29-1, the J call TRBJ2-5, with 7 bases that match TRBD1. The J segment lost 1 base and the V segment lost 6 bases, leaving 2 bases of the junction unmatched. This CDR3 has 12 residues. CDR1 SQVTM and CDR2 ANQGSEA come from the germline V gene.

This sequence joins TRBV5-1 and TRBJ2-1, with TRBD2 matching 9 bases. V was pared by 4 bases and J by 0 bases, with 11 bases of the junction left unmatched. CDR1 is SGHRS, CDR2 YFSETQ, per germline. The CDR3 is 18 residues long. In DNA form, the CDR3 reads TGCGCCAGCAGCCGGGGGCCTAGCGGGGCCGCCTCCTACAATGAGCAGTTCTTC. Protein: CASSRGPSGAASYNEQFF.

The V call is TRBV29-1, the J call TRBJ2-2; D may be TRBD1 or TRBD2 (5 bases each). The CDR3 has 11 residues. The germline V and J ends were trimmed by 3 bases and 8 bases, with 7 bases remaining between them. The germline V gene encodes CDR1 SQVTM and CDR2 ANQGSEA. The CDR3 coding sequence is TGCAGCGTTGAGAGGGGAGGGGAGCTGTTTTTT. Translating gives CSVERGGELFF.

There are a few counts of this clonotype. The chain carries TRBV5-1 and TRBJ2-2; the D gene could be TRBD1 or TRBD2 (5 bases each). Germline V CDR1 and CDR2: SGHRS, YFSETQ. This CDR3 region has 15 residues. V lost 4 bases and J 4 bases, leaving 14 bases between the germline ends. DNA for the CDR3: TGCGCCAGCAGCCCGCATGAGGGGCCCACCGGGGAGCTGTTTTTT. Translation gives CASSPHEGPTGELFF. Complete variable domain (other parts from reference TRBV5-1 and TRBJ2-2): KAGVTQTPRYLIKTRGQQVTLSCSPISGHRSVSWYQQTPGQGLQFLFEYFSETQRNKGNFPGRFSGRQFSNSRSEMNVSTLELGDSALYLCASSPHEGPTGELFFGEGSRLTVL.

This clonotype was observed a few times. The chain recombines TRBV11-2 with TRBJ2-5, with 11 bases aligning to TRBD2. After removal of 1 base from V and 4 bases from J, the junction contained 5 bases not matched to a gene. The CDR3 is made up of 16 amino acids. The germline V gene has CDR1 SGHAT and CDR2 FQNNGV. In nucleotides, the CDR3 is TGTGCCAGCAGCTTAGTAGCGGGGGGGCGTGTAGAGACCCAGTACTTC. It encodes CASSLVAGGRVETQYF.

A word on this clonotype: Compared with germline, one end of the junction differs, possibly owing to a read error. The rearrangement joins TRBV6-1 to TRBJ2-7; D is tentatively TRBD1 or TRBD2 (6 bases each). The CDR3 contains 14 residues. Germline loops: CDR1 MNHNS, CDR2 SASEGT. The CDR3 DNA sequence: TGTGCCAGCAGTCGCCGGGACACCCCGACTAGAAATCACTTC. It yields the protein CASSRRDTPTRNHF.

The CDR3 loop reads CASSQSRSRYNEQFF. The DNA of the CDR3 is TGCGCCAGCAGCCAAAGTCGATCCAGGTACAATGAGCAGTTCTTC. The genes are TRBV4-3 and TRBJ2-1; D gene uncertain. Germline V gene lookup returns CDR1 LGHNA and CDR2 YSLEER. V shed 2 bases and J shed 4 bases, with 12 bases lying between them. The CDR3 runs to 15 residues.

This clonotype was counted at least ten times. This rearrangement joins TRBV20-1 to TRBJ1-4; tentatively, D is TRBD1 (6 bases). This CDR3 comprises 14 residues. Per the germline V gene, CDR1 is DFQATT and CDR2 is SNEGSKA (reference sequence). Trimming cost V 6 bases and J 0 bases, with 11 bases left between them. The CDR3 coding sequence is TGCAGTGCCCGCCGGACAGCAACTAATGAAAAACTGTTTTTT. Encoded protein: CSARRTATNEKLFF.

This chain connects TRBV5-1 to TRBJ2-5; D uncertain. The V end lost 0 bases, the J end lost 6 bases, and 9 bases lay between the germline ends. This CDR3 comprises 13 residues. The germline V gene has CDR1 SGHRS and CDR2 YFSETQ. This CDR3 reads CASSLGVGKTQYF. The DNA of the CDR3 is TGCGCCAGCAGCTTGGGGGTTGGCAAGACCCAGTACTTC.

The chain uses TRBV7-8 and TRBJ2-5, with 7 bases lining up with TRBD1. The CDR3 runs to 15 residues. With V trimmed by 5 bases and J by 1 base, 7 bases remained unmatched. Germline CDR1 reads SGHVS; CDR2 reads FQNEAQ. The CDR3 loop reads CASSPPRDSQETQYF. The CDR3 bases are TGTGCCAGCAGCCCCCCCCGGGACAGCCAAGAGACCCAGTACTTC.

The rearrangement joins TRBV6-4 to TRBJ2-3; D is perhaps TRBD2 (6 bases). Trimming removed 6 bases at V and 2 bases at J, with 12 bases between. Germline V gives CDR1 MRHNA, CDR2 SNTAGT. This CDR3 has 14 amino acids. The CDR3 protein is CASSLDYPTDTQYF. The DNA for the CDR3 is TGTGCCAGCAGCCTGGACTACCCCACAGATACGCAGTATTTT.

The V and J genes are TRBV25-1 and TRBJ2-1, with 7 nucleotides matching TRBD2. This CDR3 is built from 16 residues. The V gene end was trimmed by 6 bases and the J gene end by 3 bases; junction bases not matched to a gene: 11. Looked up from germline, CDR1 is MGHDK and CDR2 is SYGVNS. The CDR3 DNA reads as TGTGCCAGCAGCCCCCCCGGGAGGACTCACTACAATGAGCAGTTCTTC. Translated: CASSPPGRTHYNEQFF.

This clonotype was detected many times. This sequence joins TRBV7-8 and TRBJ2-3; 10 nucleotides line up with TRBD2. Germline V gives CDR1 SGHVS, CDR2 FQNEAQ. The CDR3 runs 19 residues. V was pared by 1 base and J by 0 bases, with 10 bases of the junction left unmatched. This chain's CDR3 is CASSLVLAGVLPSTDTQYF. CDR3 DNA: TGTGCCAGCAGCTTAGTCCTAGCGGGAGTACTCCCAAGCACAGATACGCAGTATTTT. Variable domain in full (rest from reference TRBV7-8 and TRBJ2-3): GAGVSQSPRYKVAKRGQDVALRCDPISGHVSLFWYQQALGQGPEFLTYFQNEAQLDKSGLPSDRFFAERPEGSVSTLKIQRTQQEDSAVYLCASSLVLAGVLPSTDTQYFGPGTRLTVL.

A few counts support this clonotype. V is TRBV27 and J is TRBJ1-5; TRBD1 might be the D (5 bases). Deletions cut 6 bases from V and 7 bases from J, with 13 bases between. CDR3 size: 13 residues. Germline V gene lookup returns CDR1 MNHEY and CDR2 SMNVEV (reference sequence). CDR3 in amino acids: CASRDGARQPQHF. CDR3 DNA: TGTGCCAGCAGAGACGGGGCACGGCAGCCCCAGCATTTT.

In this sample, this clonotype turned up many times. CDR3 region: CASSIETGGVADTQYF. The CDR3 coding sequence is TGCGCCAGCAGCATCGAAACCGGAGGGGTTGCGGATACGCAGTATTTT. This rearrangement joins TRBV5-1 to TRBJ2-3, with a tentative D call TRBD2 (6 bases). V lost 4 bases, J lost 6 bases, and 21 bases lay in between. This CDR3 is 16 amino acids long. Looked up from germline, CDR1 is SGHRS and CDR2 is YFSETQ.

This clonotype came up a few times. The chain is built from TRBV4-2 and TRBJ2-1, with D possibly called TRBD1 or TRBD2 (6 bases each). Germline lookup yields CDR1 LGHNA and CDR2 YNFKEQ. CDR3 length equals 15 residues. The V end was cut by 0 bases, the J end by 7 bases, with 13 bases between. The CDR3 DNA reads as TGTGCCAGCAGCCAAGATGGAGGGGGGCAGAATGAGCAGTTCTTC. This sequence encodes CASSQDGGGQNEQFF.

The chain couples TRBV12-3 or TRBV12-4 to TRBJ2-1; D gene ambiguous. V gave up 8 bases and J gave up 0 bases, with 14 bases separating them. The length of the CDR3 is 15 residues. For the CDR3, the DNA is TGTGCCAGCTCCAATGCCCCGAGCTCCTACAATGAGCAGTTCTTC. Encoded protein: CASSNAPSSYNEQFF.

The gene calls are TRBV7-2 and TRBJ2-2, with D possibly being TRBD2 (5 bases). Germline assignment: CDR1 SGHTA and CDR2 FQGNSA. Trimming removed 5 bases from V and 4 bases from J, with 14 bases in between. CDR3 length: 15 amino acids. In DNA, the CDR3 is TGTGCCAGCAGCGGCAGGCGGCTAGCCACCGGGGAGCTGTTTTTT. Translating gives CASSGRRLATGELFF.

V is TRBV6-5 and J is TRBJ2-1, with D possibly matching TRBD2 (6 bases). V was cut by 0 bases and J by 5 bases, with 14 bases left in between. Germline assignment: CDR1 MNHEY and CDR2 SVGAGI. CDR3 size: 16 residues. CDR3 DNA sequence: TGTGCCAGCAGTTACTCGAGTAGCGGAAGTAACAATGAGCAGTTCTTC. Amino acids: CASSYSSSGSNNEQFF.

This clonotype has more than one count but fewer than ten. This chain connects TRBV6-1 to TRBJ1-1, with D maybe TRBD1 (6 bases). The CDR3 contains 15 residues. With 6 bases removed from V and 3 bases from J, the gap between germline ends came to 17 bases. The germline CDR1 and CDR2 sequences are MNHNS and SASEGT. CDR3 amino acids: CASRFRAGQHTEAFF. CDR3 DNA sequence: TGTGCCAGCAGGTTCCGAGCCGGACAGCACACTGAAGCTTTCTTT.

This clonotype was counted only a few times. V and J are TRBV20-1 and TRBJ2-5; either TRBD1 or TRBD2 may supply D (5 bases each). This CDR3 has 12 residues. Germline V gives CDR1 DFQATT, CDR2 SNEGSKA (reference sequence). V was cut by 6 bases and J by 5 bases, with 13 bases left in between. CDR3 sequence (DNA): TGCAGTGCCGGGACCTCGGCGGAGACCCAGTACTTC. Residues: CSAGTSAETQYF.

This clonotype was observed a handful of times. The V gene is TRBV20-1, the J gene TRBJ2-2, with D unresolved. Germline CDR1 is DFQATT and CDR2 is SNEGSKA (reference sequence). Trimming cost V 1 base and J 3 bases, with 9 bases left between them. The length of the CDR3 is 14 residues. The CDR3 here is CSARGGSYTGELFF. For the CDR3, the DNA is TGCAGTGCTAGAGGTGGTAGCTACACCGGGGAGCTGTTTTTT.